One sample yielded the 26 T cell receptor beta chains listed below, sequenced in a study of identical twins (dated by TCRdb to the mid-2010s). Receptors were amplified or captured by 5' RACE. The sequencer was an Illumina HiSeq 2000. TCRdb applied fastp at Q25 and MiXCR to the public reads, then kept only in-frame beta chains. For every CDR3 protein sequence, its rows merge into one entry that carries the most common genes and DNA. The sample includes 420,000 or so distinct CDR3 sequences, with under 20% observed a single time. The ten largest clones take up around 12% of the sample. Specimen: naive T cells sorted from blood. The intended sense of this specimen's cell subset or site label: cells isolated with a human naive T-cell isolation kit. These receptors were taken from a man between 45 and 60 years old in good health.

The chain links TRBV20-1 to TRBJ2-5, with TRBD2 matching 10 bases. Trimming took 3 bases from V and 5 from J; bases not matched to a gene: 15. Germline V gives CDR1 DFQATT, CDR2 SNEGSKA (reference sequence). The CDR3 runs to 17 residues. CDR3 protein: CSASLIGTSALGETQYF. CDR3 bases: TGCAGTGCTAGTCTGATAGGGACTAGCGCGCTAGGGGAGACCCAGTACTTC.

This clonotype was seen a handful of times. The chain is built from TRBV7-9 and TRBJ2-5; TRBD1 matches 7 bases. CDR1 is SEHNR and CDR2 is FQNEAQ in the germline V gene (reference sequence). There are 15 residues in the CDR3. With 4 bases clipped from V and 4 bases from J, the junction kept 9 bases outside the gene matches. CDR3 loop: CASSSLQGWGETQYF. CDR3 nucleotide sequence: TGTGCCAGCAGCTCCCTACAGGGGTGGGGAGAGACCCAGTACTTC.

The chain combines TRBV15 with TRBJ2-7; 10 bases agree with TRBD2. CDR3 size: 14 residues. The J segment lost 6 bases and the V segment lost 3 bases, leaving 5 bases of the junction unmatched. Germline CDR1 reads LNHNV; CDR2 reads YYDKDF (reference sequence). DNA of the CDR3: TGTGCCACCAGCAGCCCCGGGACTAGCGCCGAGCAGTACTTC. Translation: CATSSPGTSAEQYF.

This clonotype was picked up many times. CDR3 DNA: TGTGCCAGCAGCGCACAGGGGGCGCATCAGCCCCAGCATTTT. It yields the protein CASSAQGAHQPQHF. The V and J genes are TRBV7-9 and TRBJ1-5; TRBD1 matches at 9 bases. CDR3 length: 14 amino acids. With V trimmed by 5 bases and J by 5 bases, 4 bases remained unmatched. Looked up from germline, CDR1 is SEHNR and CDR2 is FQNEAQ (reference sequence).

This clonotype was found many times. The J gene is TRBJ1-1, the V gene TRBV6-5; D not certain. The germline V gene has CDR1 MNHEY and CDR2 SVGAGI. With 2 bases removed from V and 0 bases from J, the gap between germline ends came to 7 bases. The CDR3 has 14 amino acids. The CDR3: CASSYGPMNTEAFF. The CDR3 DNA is TGTGCCAGCAGTTACGGTCCTATGAACACTGAAGCTTTCTTT.

The CDR3 region is CSASRGSQPQHF. In DNA, the CDR3 is TGCAGTGCTAGCCGGGGCTCTCAGCCCCAGCATTTT. The chain uses TRBV20-1 and TRBJ1-5; a weak D match, TRBD1 (5 bases). V was pared by 3 bases and J by 6 bases, with 9 bases between. There are 12 residues in the CDR3. Germline CDR1 reads DFQATT; CDR2 reads SNEGSKA (reference sequence).

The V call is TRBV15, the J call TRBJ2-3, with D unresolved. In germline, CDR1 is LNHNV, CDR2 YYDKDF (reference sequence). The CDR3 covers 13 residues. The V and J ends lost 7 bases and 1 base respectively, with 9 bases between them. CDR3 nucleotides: TGTGCCACCACCCGCGGCCGCACAGATACGCAGTATTTT. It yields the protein CATTRGRTDTQYF.

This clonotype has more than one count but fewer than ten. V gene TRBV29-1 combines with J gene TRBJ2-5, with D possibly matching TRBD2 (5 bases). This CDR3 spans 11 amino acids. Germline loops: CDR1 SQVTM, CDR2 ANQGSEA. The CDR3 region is CRGSFQETQYF. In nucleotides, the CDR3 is TGCAGGGGGAGTTTTCAAGAGACCCAGTACTTC.

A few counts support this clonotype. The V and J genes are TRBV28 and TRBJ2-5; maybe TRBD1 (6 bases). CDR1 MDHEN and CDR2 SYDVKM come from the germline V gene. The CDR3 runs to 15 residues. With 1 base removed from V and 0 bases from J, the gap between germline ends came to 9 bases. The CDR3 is CASSLFQGYQETQYF. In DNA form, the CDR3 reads TGTGCCAGCAGTTTATTCCAGGGGTACCAAGAGACCCAGTACTTC.

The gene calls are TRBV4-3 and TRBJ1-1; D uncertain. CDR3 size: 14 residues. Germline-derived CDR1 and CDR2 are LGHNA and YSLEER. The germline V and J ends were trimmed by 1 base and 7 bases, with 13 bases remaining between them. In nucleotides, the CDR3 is TGCGCCAGCAGCCAAGCGCGACTTGAAGTTGAAGCTTTCTTT. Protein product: CASSQARLEVEAFF.

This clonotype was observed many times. CDR3 nucleotides: TGTGCCAGCAGCCAAGGATCGGGCGGGGTCGCCTACGAGCAGTACTTC. This gives the protein CASSQGSGGVAYEQYF. This chain connects TRBV4-2 to TRBJ2-7, with D perhaps TRBD2 (6 bases). There are 16 residues in the CDR3. CDR1 is LGHNA, CDR2 YNFKEQ, per germline. Trimming shortened V by 1 base and J by 2 bases, and 15 bases separated the two germline ends.

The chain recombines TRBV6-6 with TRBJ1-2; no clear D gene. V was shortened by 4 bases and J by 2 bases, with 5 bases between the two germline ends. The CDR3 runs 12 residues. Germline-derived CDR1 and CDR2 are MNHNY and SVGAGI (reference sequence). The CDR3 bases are TGTGCCAGCAGTTCCAGAAACTATGGCTACACCTTC. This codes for CASSSRNYGYTF.

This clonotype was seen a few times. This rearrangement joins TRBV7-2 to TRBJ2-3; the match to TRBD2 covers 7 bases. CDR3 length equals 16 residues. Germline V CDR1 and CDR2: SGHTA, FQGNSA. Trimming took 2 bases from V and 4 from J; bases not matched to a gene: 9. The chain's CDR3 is CASSLYRRGKADTQYF. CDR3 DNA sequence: TGTGCCAGCAGCTTATACCGGCGGGGGAAGGCAGATACGCAGTATTTT.

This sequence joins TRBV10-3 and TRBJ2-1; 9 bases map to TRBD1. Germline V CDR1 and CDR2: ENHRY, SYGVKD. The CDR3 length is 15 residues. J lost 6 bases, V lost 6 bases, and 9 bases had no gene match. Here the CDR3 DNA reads TGTGCCATCAGGTCGGGGACAGGGAACTTCAATGAGCAGTTCTTC. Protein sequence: CAIRSGTGNFNEQFF.

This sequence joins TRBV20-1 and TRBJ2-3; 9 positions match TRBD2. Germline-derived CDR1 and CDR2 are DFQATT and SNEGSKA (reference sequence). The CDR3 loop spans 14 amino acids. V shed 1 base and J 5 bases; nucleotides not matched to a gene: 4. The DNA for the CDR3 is TGCAGTGCTAGAGTAGCGGGAGTGTTAGATACGCAGTATTTT. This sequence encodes CSARVAGVLDTQYF.

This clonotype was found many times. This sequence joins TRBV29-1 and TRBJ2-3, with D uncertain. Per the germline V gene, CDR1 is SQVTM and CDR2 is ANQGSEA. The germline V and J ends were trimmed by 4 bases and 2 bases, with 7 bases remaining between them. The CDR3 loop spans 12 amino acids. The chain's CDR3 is CSVVKSTDTQYF. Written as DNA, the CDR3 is TGCAGCGTTGTGAAGTCCACAGATACGCAGTATTTT.

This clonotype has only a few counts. CDR3 sequence reads: CASRKGENTGELFF. CDR3 sequence (DNA): TGTGCCAGCCGGAAGGGGGAGAACACCGGGGAGCTGTTTTTT. This chain joins TRBV7-9 and TRBJ2-2, with TRBD1 as a possible D gene (6 bases). The germline V and J ends were trimmed by 8 bases and 1 base, with 11 bases remaining between them. Germline values: CDR1 SEHNR, CDR2 FQNEAQ (reference sequence). The CDR3 runs to 14 residues.

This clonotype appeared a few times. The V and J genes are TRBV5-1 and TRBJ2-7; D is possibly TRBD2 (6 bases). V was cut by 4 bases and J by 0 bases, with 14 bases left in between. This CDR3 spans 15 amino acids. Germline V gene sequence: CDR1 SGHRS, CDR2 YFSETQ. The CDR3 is CASSPDYGSSYEQYF. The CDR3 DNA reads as TGCGCCAGCAGCCCGGACTATGGGAGCTCCTACGAGCAGTACTTC.

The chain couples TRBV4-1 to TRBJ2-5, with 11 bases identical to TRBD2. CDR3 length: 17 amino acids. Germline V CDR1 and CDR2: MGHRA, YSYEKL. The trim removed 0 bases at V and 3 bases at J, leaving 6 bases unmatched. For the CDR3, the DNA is TGCGCCAGCAGCCAAGATAGACTAGCGGGGAGCAAAGAGACCCAGTACTTC. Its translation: CASSQDRLAGSKETQYF.

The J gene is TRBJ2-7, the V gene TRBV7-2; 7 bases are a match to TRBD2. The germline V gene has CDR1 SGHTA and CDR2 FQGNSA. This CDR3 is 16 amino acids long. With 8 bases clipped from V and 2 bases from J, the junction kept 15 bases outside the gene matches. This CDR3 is CASALATAGVTYEQYF. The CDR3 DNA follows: TGTGCCAGCGCCCTTGCCACCGCGGGAGTTACCTACGAGCAGTACTTC.

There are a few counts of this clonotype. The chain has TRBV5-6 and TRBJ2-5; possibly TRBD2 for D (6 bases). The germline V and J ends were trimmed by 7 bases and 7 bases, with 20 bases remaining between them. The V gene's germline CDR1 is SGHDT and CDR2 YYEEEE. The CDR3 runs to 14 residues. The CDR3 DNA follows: TGTGCCAGCTACCGGGAGTCCTTAAAAGCGACCCAGTACTTC. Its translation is CASYRESLKATQYF.

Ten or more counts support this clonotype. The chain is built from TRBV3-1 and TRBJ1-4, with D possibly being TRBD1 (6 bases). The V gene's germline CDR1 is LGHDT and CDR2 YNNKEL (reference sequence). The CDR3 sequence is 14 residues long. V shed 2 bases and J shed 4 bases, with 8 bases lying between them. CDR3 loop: CASSQQGFNEKLFF. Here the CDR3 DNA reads TGTGCCAGCAGCCAACAGGGGTTTAATGAAAAACTGTTTTTT.

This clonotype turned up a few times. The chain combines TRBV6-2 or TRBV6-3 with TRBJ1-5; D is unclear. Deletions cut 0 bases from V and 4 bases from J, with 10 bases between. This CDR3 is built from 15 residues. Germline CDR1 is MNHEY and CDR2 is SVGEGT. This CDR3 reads CASSYSDQINQPQHF. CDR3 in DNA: TGTGCCAGCAGTTACTCGGACCAGATAAATCAGCCCCAGCATTTT.

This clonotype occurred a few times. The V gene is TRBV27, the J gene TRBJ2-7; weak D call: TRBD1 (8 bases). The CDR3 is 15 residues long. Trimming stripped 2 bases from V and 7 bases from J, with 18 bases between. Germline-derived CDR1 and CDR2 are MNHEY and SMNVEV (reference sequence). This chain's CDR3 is CASSLRQGTTREQYF. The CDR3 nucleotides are TGTGCCAGCAGTTTACGACAGGGGACTACGAGGGAGCAGTACTTC.

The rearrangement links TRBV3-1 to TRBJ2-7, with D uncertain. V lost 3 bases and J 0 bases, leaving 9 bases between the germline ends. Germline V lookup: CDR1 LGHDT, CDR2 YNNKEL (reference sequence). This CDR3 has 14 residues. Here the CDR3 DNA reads TGTGCCAGCAGCCATTGGCAGAGCTCCTACGAGCAGTACTTC. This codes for CASSHWQSSYEQYF.

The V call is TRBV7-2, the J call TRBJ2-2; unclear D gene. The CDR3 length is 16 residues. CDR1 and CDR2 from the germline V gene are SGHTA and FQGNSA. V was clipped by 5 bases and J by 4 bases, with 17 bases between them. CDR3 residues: CASSPVAFLATGELFF. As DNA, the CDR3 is TGTGCCAGCAGCCCCGTAGCTTTTTTAGCCACCGGGGAGCTGTTTTTT.